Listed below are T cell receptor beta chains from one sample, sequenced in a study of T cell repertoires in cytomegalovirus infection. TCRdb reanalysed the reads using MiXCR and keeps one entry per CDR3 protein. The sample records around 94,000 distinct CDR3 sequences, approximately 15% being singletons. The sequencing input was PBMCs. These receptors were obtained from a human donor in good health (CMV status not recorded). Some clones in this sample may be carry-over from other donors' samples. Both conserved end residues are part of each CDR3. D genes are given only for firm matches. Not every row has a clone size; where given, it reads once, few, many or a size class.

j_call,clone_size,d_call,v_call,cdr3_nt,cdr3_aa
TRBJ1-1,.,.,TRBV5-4,TGTGCCAGCAGCTCTTCAAGGAACACTGAAGCTTTCTTT,CASSSSRNTEAFF
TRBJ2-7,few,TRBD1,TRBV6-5,TGTGCCAGCAGTTCGCCGGGACAGGGGGCCTACGAGCAGTACTTC,CASSSPGQGAYEQYF
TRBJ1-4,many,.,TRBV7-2,TGTGCCAGCAGCCCCTACGGCCGAACTAATGAAAAACTGTTTTTT,CASSPYGRTNEKLFF
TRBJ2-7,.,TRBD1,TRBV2,TGTGCCAGTCCAAAAGGACGGGACAGTTACTACGAGCAGTACTTC,CASPKGRDSYYEQYF
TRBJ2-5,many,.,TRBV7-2,TGTGCCAGCAGCCCTACTTCGTCGGGACTGGGCGAGACCCAGTACTTC,CASSPTSSGLGETQYF
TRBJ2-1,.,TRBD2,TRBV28,TGTGCCAGCAGTTTAAGCAACCCTAGCGGGGGGCGCAATGAGCAGTTCTTC,CASSLSNPSGGRNEQFF
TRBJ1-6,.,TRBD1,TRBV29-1,TGCAGCGTCGGGACAGGGAATTCACCCCTCCACTTT,CSVGTGNSPLHF
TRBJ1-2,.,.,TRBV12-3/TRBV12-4,TGTGCCAGCAGTTTTGGCACCATGCTGGGCTACACCTTC,CASSFGTMLGYTF
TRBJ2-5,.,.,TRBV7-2,TGTGCCAGCAGCCCACCTGGAGCTTCCCAAGAGACCCAGTACTTC,CASSPPGASQETQYF
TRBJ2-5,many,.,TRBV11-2,TGTGCCAGCAGCACCTCGGTAGGGGGACAAGAGACCCAGTACTTC,CASSTSVGGQETQYF
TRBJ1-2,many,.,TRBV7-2,TGTGCCAGCAGCGTCAGAGCTAACTATGGCTACACCTTC,CASSVRANYGYTF
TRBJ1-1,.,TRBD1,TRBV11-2,TGTGCCAGCAGCTCCCTACAGGGGGCCCTGAACACTGAAGCTTTCTTT,CASSSLQGALNTEAFF
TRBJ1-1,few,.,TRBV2,TGTGCCAGCGGGTTGGAAAGGGTAGGGGACACTGAAGCTTTCTTT,CASGLERVGDTEAFF
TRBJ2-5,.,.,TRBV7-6,TGTGCTAGCAGCTTATGGTGCGGAAAAGAGACCCAGTACTTC,CASSLWCGKETQYF
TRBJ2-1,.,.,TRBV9,TGTGCCAGCAGCGGGGGACTGACAAGTGGCTACAATGAGCAGTTCTTC,CASSGGLTSGYNEQFF
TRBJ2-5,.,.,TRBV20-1,TGCAGTGCCAGGATAGAGGCCGAAGAGACCCAGTACTTC,CSARIEAEETQYF
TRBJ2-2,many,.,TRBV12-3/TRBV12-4,TGTGCCAGCAGTTGGCCCGGGGAGCTGTTTTTT,CASSWPGELFF
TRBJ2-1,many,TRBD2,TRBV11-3,TGTGCCAGCAGCTTAGATGGGCGGGGGGGCCAAGATGAGCAGTTCTTC,CASSLDGRGGQDEQFF
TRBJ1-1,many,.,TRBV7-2,TGTGCCAGCAGCTTTACAACGGAGAACACTGAAGCTTTCTTT,CASSFTTENTEAFF
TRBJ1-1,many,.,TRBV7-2,TGTGCCAGCAGCCCCAGTGTAGGGAGGAGCACTGAAGCTTTCTTT,CASSPSVGRSTEAFF
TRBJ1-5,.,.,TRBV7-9,TGTGCCTGCAGGGACAATCAGCCCCAGCATTTT,CACRDNQPQHF
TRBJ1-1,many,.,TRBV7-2,TGTGCCAGCAGCTTAGTTTCTGGGGGGAGAAACACTGAAGCTTTCTTT,CASSLVSGGRNTEAFF
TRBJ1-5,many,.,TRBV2,TGTGCCAGCAGTGATACTTCTACATCGCTAGATCAGCCCCAGCATTTT,CASSDTSTSLDQPQHF
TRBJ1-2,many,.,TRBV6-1,TGTGCCAGCAGCGAGGGGCCCGGGCCTAATTATGGCTACACCTTC,CASSEGPGPNYGYTF
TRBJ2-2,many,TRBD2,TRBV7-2,TGTGCCAGCAGCTCAACTAGCGGGGGCGACACCGGGGAGCTGTTTTTT,CASSSTSGGDTGELFF
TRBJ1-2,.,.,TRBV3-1,TGTGCCAGCAGCCAAGGTCCCTCCTATGGCTACACCTTC,CASSQGPSYGYTF
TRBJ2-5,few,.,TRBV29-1,TGCAGCGTTGTAGGTTTGGAGACCCAGTACTTC,CSVVGLETQYF
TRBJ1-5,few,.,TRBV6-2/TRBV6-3,TGTGCCAGCAGTTACCGGGACATCAATCAGCCCCAGCATTTT,CASSYRDINQPQHF
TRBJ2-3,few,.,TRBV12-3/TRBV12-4,TGTGCCAGCAAGGGGGTGCTGAGGGATACGCAGTATTTT,CASKGVLRDTQYF
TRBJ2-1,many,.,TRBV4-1,TGCGCCAGCAGCCAAGAGTTCCGGGGCCTCTCCTACAATGAGCAGTTCTTC,CASSQEFRGLSYNEQFF
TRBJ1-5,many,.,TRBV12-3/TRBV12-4,TGTGCCAGCAGTGGGAGGCCCGATCAGCCCCAGCATTTT,CASSGRPDQPQHF
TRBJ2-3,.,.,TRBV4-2,TGTGCCAGCAGCCAAGGCCTGACTCAAACAGATACGCAGTATTTT,CASSQGLTQTDTQYF
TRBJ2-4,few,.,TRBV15,TGTGCCACCAGCAGACCCCTCCCGGGGGTCAAAAACATTCAGTACTTC,CATSRPLPGVKNIQYF
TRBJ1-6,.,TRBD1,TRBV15,TGTGCCACCAGCGGCCGGGACAGGGCTTCACCCCTCCACTTT,CATSGRDRASPLHF
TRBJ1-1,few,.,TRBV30,TGTGCCTGGAGTCCATCCTGGAGGGCTGAAGCTTTCTTT,CAWSPSWRAEAFF
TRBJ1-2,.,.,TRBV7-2,TGTGCCAGCAGCTTGGAAGGATTACGATCATCCCGTTATGGCTACACCTTC,CASSLEGLRSSRYGYTF
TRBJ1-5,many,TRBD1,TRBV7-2,TGTGCCAGCAGCTTAGCGCAGGGGGACAGGCCCAATTTT,CASSLAQGDRPNF
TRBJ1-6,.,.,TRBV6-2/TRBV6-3,TGTGCCAGCAACCACCCCGATTCACCCCTCCACTTT,CASNHPDSPLHF
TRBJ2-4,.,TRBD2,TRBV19,TGTGCCAGTAGTATAGTTCGGACTAGCGGGGGCAAAAACATTCAGTACTTC,CASSIVRTSGGKNIQYF